This record looks at one T cell receptor beta chain sequence and its context. Antigen: not known. With random hexamers, roughly 0.5 to 1 ug RNA was reverse transcribed. MiXCR was run by TCRdb on the immunoSEQ multiplex PCR reads, yielding one entry per CDR3 protein. The table records 150,000 to 200,000 distinct CDR3 sequences, approximately 93% of them present only once. This sample was included in a study of CD8 T cells in Susac syndrome. Study-level results: The study's TCR sequencing and HLA analysis covered a relatively small number of individuals, and the study acknowledged this.

The patients serving as multiple sclerosis controls were treatment-naive. They had stable or active relapsing-remitting disease and fulfilled revised McDonald criteria. Through negative isolation, CD4+ and CD8+ T cells were obtained, while TEMRA cells were enriched using FACS. The specimen sequenced was CD4+ T cells from PBMCs. This receptor was identified in a human donor with multiple sclerosis.

The CDR3 spells CASSVVEQPQHF. In nucleotides, the CDR3 is TGTGCCAGCAGTGTGGTAGAGCAGCCCCAGCATTTT. The chain is built from TRBV2 and TRBJ1-5; D remains unclear. The germline V gene encodes CDR1 SNHLY and CDR2 FYNNEI. CDR3 size: 12 residues. The V end lost 4 bases, the J end lost 7 bases, and 8 bases lay between the germline ends.